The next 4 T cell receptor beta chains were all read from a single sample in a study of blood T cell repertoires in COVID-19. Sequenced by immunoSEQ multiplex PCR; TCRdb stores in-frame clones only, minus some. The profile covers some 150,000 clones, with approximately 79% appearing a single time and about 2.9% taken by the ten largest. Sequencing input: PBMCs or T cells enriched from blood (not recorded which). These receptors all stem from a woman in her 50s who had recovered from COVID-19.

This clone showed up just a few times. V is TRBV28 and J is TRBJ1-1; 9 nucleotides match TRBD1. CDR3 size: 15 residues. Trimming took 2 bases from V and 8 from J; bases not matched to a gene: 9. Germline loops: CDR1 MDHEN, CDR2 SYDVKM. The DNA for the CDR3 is TGTGCCAGCAGTTTAGGGGGACAGGGTAATAGGGAAGCTTTCTTT. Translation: CASSLGGQGNREAFF.

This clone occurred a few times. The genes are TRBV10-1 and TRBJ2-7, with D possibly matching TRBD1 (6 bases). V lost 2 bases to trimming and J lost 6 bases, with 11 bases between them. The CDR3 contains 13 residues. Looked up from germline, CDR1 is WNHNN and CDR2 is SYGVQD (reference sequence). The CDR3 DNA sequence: TGCGCCAGCAGTGAGGGGGGCAGAGGCGAGCAGTACTTC. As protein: CASSEGGRGEQYF.

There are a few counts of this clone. CDR3 nucleotides: TGTGCCAGCAGCTTACAACAGGGTAACGAGCAGTACTTC. The encoded protein is CASSLQQGNEQYF. The chain employs TRBV7-8 and TRBJ2-7; a possible D gene is TRBD1 (6 bases). Germline V gene sequence: CDR1 SGHVS, CDR2 FQNEAQ. The ends were cut back, 2 bases at V and 5 bases at J, with 10 bases in the middle. This CDR3 is built from 13 residues.

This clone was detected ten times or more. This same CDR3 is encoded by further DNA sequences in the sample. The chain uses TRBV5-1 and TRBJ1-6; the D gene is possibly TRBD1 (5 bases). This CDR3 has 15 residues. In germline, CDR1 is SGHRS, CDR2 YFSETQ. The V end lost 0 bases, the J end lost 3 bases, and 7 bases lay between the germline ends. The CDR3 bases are TGCGCCAGCAGCTTGGGACAGAACTATAATTCACCCCTCCACTTT. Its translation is CASSLGQNYNSPLHF.